This TCR beta chain was sequenced during a study of regulatory T cells in long-lasting Graves disease. Points from the study as a whole: There were preferences for TRBV28, TRBJ1-2 and TRBJ2-5 in persistent disease.

Sample time point: newly diagnosed GD, antithyroid drugs for less than 3 months. RNA extracted from PBMCs served as the sequencing template. This clonotype occurred many times. Its antigen is not known. V was trimmed by 2 bases and J by 6 bases, leaving 5 bases between them. CDR1 KGHSH and CDR2 LQKENI come from the germline V gene. The CDR3 is made up of 12 amino acids. Building of the TCR beta libraries involved iRepertoire HTBI primers and Arm-PCR of CDR3 regions. MiXCR, run by TCRdb on the multiplex PCR reads, gives a single entry per CDR3 protein. The sample has some 460,000 distinct CDR3 sequences; 15% to 20% are singletons. A further study also used this sample, focusing on T cells in Graves' hyperthyroidism and ophthalmopathy. Per that paper: Subjects aged 18 to 65 presented with newly diagnosed hyperthyroidism of less than 2 months' duration.

The receptor comes from a man aged 35 to 55 with Graves disease. The sample here was peripheral blood mononuclear cells (PBMCs), taken at new diagnosis, from a patient treated with antithyroid drugs. The chain links TRBV18 to TRBJ2-1; D is unclear. The DNA of the CDR3 is TGTGCCAGCTCACCAGTCAGCAATGAGCAGTTCTTC. Residues: CASSPVSNEQFF. Drawing the rest from reference TRBV18 and TRBJ2-1, the complete variable domain is NAGVMQNPRHLVRRRGQEARLRCSPMKGHSHVYWYRQLPEEGLKFMVYLQKENIIDESGMPKERFSAEFPKEGPSILRIQQVVRGDSAAYFCASSPVSNEQFFGPGTRLTVL.